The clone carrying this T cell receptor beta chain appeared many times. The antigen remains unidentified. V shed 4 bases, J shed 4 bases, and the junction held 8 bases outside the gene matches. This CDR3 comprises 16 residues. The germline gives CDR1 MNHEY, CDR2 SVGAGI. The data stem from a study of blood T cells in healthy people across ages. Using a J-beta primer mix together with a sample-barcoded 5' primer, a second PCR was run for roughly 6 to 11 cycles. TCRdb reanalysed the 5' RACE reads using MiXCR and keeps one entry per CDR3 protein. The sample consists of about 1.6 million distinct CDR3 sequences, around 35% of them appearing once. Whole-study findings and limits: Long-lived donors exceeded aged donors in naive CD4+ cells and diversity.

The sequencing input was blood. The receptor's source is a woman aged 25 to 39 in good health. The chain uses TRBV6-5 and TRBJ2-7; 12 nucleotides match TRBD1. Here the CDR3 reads CASSSQPGQGAYEQYF. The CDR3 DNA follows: TGTGCCAGCAGTTCCCAGCCGGGACAGGGGGCTTACGAGCAGTACTTC.